The present entry profiles one T cell receptor beta chain with its context. Its antigen is not known. This sample is part of a study of T cell responses to AZD1222 COVID-19 vaccine. Regarding the study as a whole: Targeting of unmutated variant regions was reportedly seen in nearly half of spike-specific TCRs. There were repertoire samples only from the period after the peak T cell response. Regions 160-218 and 743-854 held dominance among vaccine-associated CD4 TCRs, which spanned spike.

Sequencing used immunoSEQ multiplex PCR; TCRdb keeps in-frame clones, though not all of them. The sample yields fewer than 200,000 clones, around 89% seen once. Germline V CDR1 and CDR2: LNHNV, YYDKDF (reference sequence). The CDR3 has 12 amino acids. Trimming took 9 bases from V and 2 from J, leaving 10 bases between them. Sample: peripheral blood, taken 28 days after the second AZD1222 dose. The chain has TRBV15 and TRBJ2-5; D is possibly TRBD1 (6 bases). This TCR was sampled from an adult who received the AZD1222 COVID-19 vaccine. The CDR3 is CATTGIQETQYF. CDR3 sequence (DNA): TGTGCCACTACAGGGATACAAGAGACCCAGTACTTC.